Below, 10 T cell receptor beta chains from the same sample are listed, as sequenced in a study of tumor-infiltrating lymphocytes in primary liver carcinoma. Co-extraction of both nucleic acids (RNA and DNA) used roughly 19-33 mg of unsorted bulk tissue. Constant-region priming of 500 ng total RNA yielded TCR beta cDNA. Libraries for TCR beta were built through three nested multiplex PCR rounds, which together made up a slightly modified ARM-PCR procedure. Investigators reported that the first two PCR rounds, at roughly 11 cycles each, used TRBV1-TRBV30 forward primers with a C-beta reverse primer. TCRdb analysed the multiplex PCR reads with MiXCR anew, one entry per CDR3 protein. The table records 85,000 to 100,000 distinct CDR3 sequences, roughly 70% of them present only once. The material sequenced was tumor-adjacent normal liver tissue. Source of these receptors: a man aged 35-49 years with primary liver carcinoma and hepatitis B virus infection.

Concerning this clonotype: An end of the junction does not agree with germline; a read error may underlie this. The chain combines TRBV4-1 with TRBJ2-3; the D call may be TRBD1 or TRBD2 (5 bases each). From germline, CDR1 is MGHRA and CDR2 YSYEKL. CDR3 length: 16 residues. CDR3 nucleotide sequence: TGCGCCAGCAGTCAAGTGTTTGGGGGTCGCACAGATACGCAGTATTTT. Encoded protein: CASSQVFGGRTDTQYF.

This clonotype was recorded many times. The chain combines TRBV12-3 or TRBV12-4 with TRBJ2-7, with 10 bases that match TRBD1. The CDR3 covers 14 residues. The junction had 4 bases not matched to a gene; V was cut back by 5 bases and J by 3 bases. Here the CDR3 reads CASSPGQGHYEQYF. The CDR3 nucleotides read TGTGCCAGCAGTCCGGGACAGGGGCACTACGAGCAGTACTTC.

The count of this clonotype is one. The conserved phenylalanine or tryptophan normally closing the CDR3 is absent here, so this likely arose from a read error. CDR3 sequence reads: CASSFSSVGLGGDTQYI. CDR3 bases: TGTGCCAGCAGCTTCTCCTCCGTGGGCCTAGGGGGGGATACACAGTATATT. The chain carries TRBV11-3 and TRBJ2-3, with D tentatively TRBD2 (7 bases). Germline CDR1 and CDR2: SGHNT and YENEEA. The CDR3 totals 17 residues.

Worth noting for this clonotype: This may come from a read error, since a much larger clone is one base off. The gene calls are TRBV13 and TRBJ2-5, with D perhaps matching TRBD2 (5 bases). The CDR3 loop spans 15 amino acids. Germline loops: CDR1 PRHDT, CDR2 FYEKMQ (reference sequence). CDR3 in amino acids: CASSMTGLAQGTQYF. CDR3 DNA sequence: TGTGCCAGCAGCATGACCGGACTGGCCCAAGGGACCCAGTACTTC. The full variable domain, completed using reference TRBV13 and TRBJ2-5, is AAGVIQSPRHLIKEKRETATLKCYPIPRHDTVYWYQQGPGQDPQFLISFYEKMQSDKGSIPDRFSAQQFSDYHSELNMSSLELGDSALYFCASSMTGLAQGTQYFGPGTRLLVL.

A remark on this clonotype: Just one base apart from a much larger clone, this may be a read error. This sequence joins TRBV30 and TRBJ1-1, with D perhaps TRBD1 (5 bases). The V gene's germline CDR1 is GTSNPN and CDR2 SVGIG (reference sequence). This CDR3 region has 12 residues. In DNA, the CDR3 is TGTGCCCGGAGTCGAAGGGGCCCTGAAGCTTTCTTT. Translation gives CARSRRGPEAFF.

The table lists this clonotype with many counts. The chain combines TRBV6-5 with TRBJ2-7, with D maybe TRBD2 (6 bases). V lost 2 bases, J lost 9 bases, and 17 bases lay in between. CDR1 is MNHEY, CDR2 SVGAGI, per germline. The CDR3 has 14 amino acids. CDR3 sequence reads: CASSYGGTSSVQYF. CDR3 coding DNA: TGTGCCAGCAGTTACGGGGGGACTTCCTCAGTGCAGTACTTC.

Worth noting for this clonotype: A much larger clone differs by one base, so this may be a read error. CDR3 DNA sequence: TGTGCCAGCAGTTTTTTGGGTTACAATGAGCAGTTGTTC. Encoded protein: CASSFLGYNEQLF. The chain combines TRBV12-3 or TRBV12-4 with TRBJ2-1; D uncertain. There are 13 residues in the CDR3.

Points on this clonotype: Lacking the conserved final phenylalanine or tryptophan, this CDR3 likely reflects a read error. V is TRBV6-1 and J is TRBJ2-5, with TRBD2 as a possible D gene (6 bases). Trimming removed 8 bases at V and 11 bases at J, with 24 bases between. CDR3 length: 14 residues. Germline-derived CDR1 and CDR2 are MNHNS and SASEGT. The CDR3 sequence: CASSQGSQGGDQYS. DNA for the CDR3: TGTGCCAGCTCTCAAGGAAGCCAGGGAGGAGATCAGTACTCC.

This clonotype was seen ten or more times. The chain links TRBV12-3 or TRBV12-4 to TRBJ1-2; D not certain. This CDR3 has 13 amino acids. Trimming pared 2 bases from V and 1 base from J, leaving 5 bases between. This chain's CDR3 is CASSLPYNYGYTF. CDR3 DNA sequence: TGTGCCAGCAGTTTACCCTATAACTATGGCTACACCTTC.

The chain couples TRBV29-1 to TRBJ2-7, with TRBD1 matching 7 bases. Germline-derived CDR1 and CDR2 are SQVTM and ANQGSEA. This CDR3 region has 12 residues. Here the CDR3 reads CSVIFDRAEQYF. The CDR3 DNA is TGCAGTGTGATATTCGACAGGGCCGAGCAGTACTTC.